This TCR beta chain was identified in a study of patients and donors after allogeneic stem cell transplantation. V lost 5 bases to trimming and J lost 3 bases; unmatched junction nucleotides: 6. This CDR3 is 14 amino acids long. Per germline, CDR1 SNHLY and CDR2 FYNNEI. This clonotype is classed as large (0.1 to 1%). TCRdb passed the RT-PCR reads through MiXCR, listing each CDR3 protein once. The data contain around 2,000 distinct CDR3 sequences, about 1.5% of them singletons. The rearrangement joins TRBV2 to TRBJ1-1, with 7 bases lining up with TRBD1. The specimen sequenced was blood, either unsorted or a sorted T cell fraction (not recorded which). The sequence derives from a human donor who was either an allogeneic HSCT recipient or a stem cell or donor lymphocyte infusion donor (not recorded which). It is not recorded whose cells these are; they may come from a transplant donor. The CDR3 here is CASSPTGMYTEAFF. In nucleotides, the CDR3 is TGTGCCAGCAGTCCGACAGGGATGTACACTGAAGCTTTCTTT.